The 3 T cell receptor beta chains given below trace back to one sample, sequenced in a study of a mutant IDH1 vaccine in newly diagnosed glioma. The antigens these receptors bind are not known. Time point given: week 47, end of study. Topical imiquimod was applied with each vaccine dose, which held 300 ug of mutant IDH1 20-mer peptide. The repertoire was sequenced with immunoSEQ multiplex PCR; TCRdb's copy has only in-frame clones and lacks some. This repertoire shows over 80,000 clones, approximately 80% found once; its top ten account for 4% to 5.5%. The sequencing used PBMCs, collected from a glioma patient whose treatment included an IDH1 peptide vaccine. The receptor source for this set is a man aged 35 to 55 with glioma.

This rearrangement joins TRBV5-4 to TRBJ1-1; possibly TRBD1 for D (6 bases). Trimming stripped 6 bases from V and 0 bases from J, with 15 bases between. Germline V gives CDR1 SGHNT, CDR2 YYREEE (reference sequence). This CDR3 has 15 amino acids. DNA for the CDR3: TGTGCCAGCAAGCCTCCGGGACAAATGAACACTGAAGCTTTCTTT. It codes for CASKPPGQMNTEAFF.

J is TRBJ2-5 and V is TRBV7-9; the match to TRBD1 covers 8 bases. Germline V gives CDR1 SEHNR, CDR2 FQNEAQ (reference sequence). The trim removed 5 bases at V and 5 bases at J, leaving 7 bases unmatched. CDR3 length: 14 residues. CDR3 residues: CASSETRGPETQYF. In nucleotides, the CDR3 is TGTGCCAGCAGCGAAACCAGGGGGCCGGAGACCCAGTACTTC.

The chain uses TRBV29-1 and TRBJ1-2; maybe TRBD1 (6 bases). Germline lookup yields CDR1 SQVTM and CDR2 ANQGSEA. This CDR3 comprises 12 residues. V lost 6 bases to trimming and J lost 4 bases, with 12 bases between them. The CDR3 region is CSVVTGGYGYTF. Written as DNA, the CDR3 is TGCAGCGTCGTGACAGGCGGCTATGGCTACACCTTC.